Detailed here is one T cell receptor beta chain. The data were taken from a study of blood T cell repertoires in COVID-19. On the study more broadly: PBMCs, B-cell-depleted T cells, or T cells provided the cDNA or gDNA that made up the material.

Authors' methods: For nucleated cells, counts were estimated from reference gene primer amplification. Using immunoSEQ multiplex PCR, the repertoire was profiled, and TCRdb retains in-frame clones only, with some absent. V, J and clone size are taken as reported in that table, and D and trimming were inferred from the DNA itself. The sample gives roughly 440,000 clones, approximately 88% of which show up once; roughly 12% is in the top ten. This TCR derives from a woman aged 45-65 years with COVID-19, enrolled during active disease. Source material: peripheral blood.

This chain's CDR3 is CASSSRGTYGYTF. The CDR3, as DNA: TGTGCCAGCAGTTCCCGGGGGACCTATGGCTACACCTTC. V and J are TRBV6-5 and TRBJ1-2; D possibly corresponds to TRBD1 (5 bases). Germline lookup yields CDR1 MNHEY and CDR2 SVGAGI. The CDR3 runs 13 residues. Trimming removed 4 bases at V and 4 bases at J, with 10 bases between.